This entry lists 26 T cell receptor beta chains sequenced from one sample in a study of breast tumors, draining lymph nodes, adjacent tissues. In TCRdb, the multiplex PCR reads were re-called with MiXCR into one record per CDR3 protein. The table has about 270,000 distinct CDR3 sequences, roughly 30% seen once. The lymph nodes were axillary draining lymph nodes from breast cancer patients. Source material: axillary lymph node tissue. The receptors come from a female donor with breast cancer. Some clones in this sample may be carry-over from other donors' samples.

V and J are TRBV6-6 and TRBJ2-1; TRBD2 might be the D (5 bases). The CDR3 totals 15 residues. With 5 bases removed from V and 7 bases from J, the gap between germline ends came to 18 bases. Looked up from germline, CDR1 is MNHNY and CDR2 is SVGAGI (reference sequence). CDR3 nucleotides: TGTGCCAGCAGTCAGTCGCAGGCGGGCCGGAATGAGCAGTTCTTC. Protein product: CASSQSQAGRNEQFF.

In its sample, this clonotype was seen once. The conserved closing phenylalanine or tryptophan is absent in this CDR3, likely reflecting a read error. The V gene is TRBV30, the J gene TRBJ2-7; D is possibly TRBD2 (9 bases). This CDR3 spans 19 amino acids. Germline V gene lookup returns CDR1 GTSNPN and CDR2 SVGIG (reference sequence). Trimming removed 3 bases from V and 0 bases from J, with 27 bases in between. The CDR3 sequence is CAWSLAGFRDRLISYEQYC. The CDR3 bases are TGTGCCTGGAGCCTAGCGGGATTTCGGGACAGGTTGATCTCCTACGAGCAGTACTGC.

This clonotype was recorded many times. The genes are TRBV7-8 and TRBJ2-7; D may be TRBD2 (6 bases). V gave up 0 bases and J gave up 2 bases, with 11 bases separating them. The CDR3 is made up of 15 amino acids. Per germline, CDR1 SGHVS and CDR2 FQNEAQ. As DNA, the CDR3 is TGTGCCAGCAGCTTAGCTTCGGGGGAGGCCTACGAGCAGTACTTC. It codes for CASSLASGEAYEQYF.

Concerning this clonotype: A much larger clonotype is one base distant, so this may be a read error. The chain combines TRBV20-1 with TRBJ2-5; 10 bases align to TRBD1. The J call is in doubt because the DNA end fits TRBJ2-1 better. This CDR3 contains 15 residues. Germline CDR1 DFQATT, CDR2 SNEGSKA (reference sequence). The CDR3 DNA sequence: TGCAGTGCTCAATCTGGACAGGGGGTGAGGGAAGAGCAGTTCTTC. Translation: CSAQSGQGVREEQFF.

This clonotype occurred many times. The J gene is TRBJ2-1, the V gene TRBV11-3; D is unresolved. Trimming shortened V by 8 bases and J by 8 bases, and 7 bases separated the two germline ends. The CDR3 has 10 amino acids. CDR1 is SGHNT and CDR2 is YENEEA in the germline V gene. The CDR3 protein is CASGRYEQFF. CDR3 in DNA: TGTGCCAGCGGTCGCTATGAGCAGTTCTTC.

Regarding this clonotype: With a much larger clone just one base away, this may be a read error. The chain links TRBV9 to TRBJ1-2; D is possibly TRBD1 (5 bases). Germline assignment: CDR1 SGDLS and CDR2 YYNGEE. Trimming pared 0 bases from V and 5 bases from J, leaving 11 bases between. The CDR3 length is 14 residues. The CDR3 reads CASSVGGGAYGYTF. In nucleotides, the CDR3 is TGTGCCAGCAGCGTAGGGGGGGGTGCGTATGGCTACACCTTC.

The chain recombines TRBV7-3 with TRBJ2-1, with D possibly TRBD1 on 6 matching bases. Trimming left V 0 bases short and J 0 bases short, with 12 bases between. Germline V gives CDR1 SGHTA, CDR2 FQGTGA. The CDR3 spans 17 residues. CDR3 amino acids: CASSLTGGDSSYNEQFF. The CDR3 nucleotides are TGTGCCAGCAGCTTAACAGGGGGAGACTCCTCCTACAATGAGCAGTTCTTC.

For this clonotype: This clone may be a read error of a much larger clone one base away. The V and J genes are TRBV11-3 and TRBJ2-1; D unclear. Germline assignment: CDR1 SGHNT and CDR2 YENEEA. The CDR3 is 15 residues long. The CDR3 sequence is CASSLTAPYYSEQFF. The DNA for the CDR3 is TGTGCCAGCAGCCTCACGGCTCCATATTACAGTGAGCAGTTCTTC.

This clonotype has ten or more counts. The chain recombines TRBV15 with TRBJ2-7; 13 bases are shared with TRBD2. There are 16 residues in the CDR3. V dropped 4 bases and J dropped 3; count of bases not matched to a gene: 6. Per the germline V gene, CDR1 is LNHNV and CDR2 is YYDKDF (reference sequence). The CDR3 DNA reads TGTGCCACCAGCACGGGGACTAGCGGGAACATCTACGAGCAGTACTTC. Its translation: CATSTGTSGNIYEQYF.

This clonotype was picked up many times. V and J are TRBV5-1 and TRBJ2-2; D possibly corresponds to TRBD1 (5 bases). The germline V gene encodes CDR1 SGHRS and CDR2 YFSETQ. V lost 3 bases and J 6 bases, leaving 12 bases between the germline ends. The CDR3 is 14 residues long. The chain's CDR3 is CASSSQGVAGELFF. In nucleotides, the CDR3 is TGCGCCAGCAGCTCGCAGGGCGTGGCCGGGGAGCTGTTTTTT.

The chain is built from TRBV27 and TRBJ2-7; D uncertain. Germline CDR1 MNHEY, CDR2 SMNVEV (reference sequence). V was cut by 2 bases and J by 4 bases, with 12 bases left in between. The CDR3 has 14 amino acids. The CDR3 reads CASSLTRTNYEQYF. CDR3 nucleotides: TGTGCCAGCAGTTTAACCCGGACCAATTACGAGCAGTACTTC.

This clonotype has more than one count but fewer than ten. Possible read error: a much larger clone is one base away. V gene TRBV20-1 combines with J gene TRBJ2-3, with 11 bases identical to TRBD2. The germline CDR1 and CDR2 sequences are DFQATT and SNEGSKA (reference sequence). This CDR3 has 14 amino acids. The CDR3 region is CSAKLAGVPATQYF. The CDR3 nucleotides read TGCAGCGCGAAACTAGCGGGAGTTCCGGCTACGCAGTATTTT.

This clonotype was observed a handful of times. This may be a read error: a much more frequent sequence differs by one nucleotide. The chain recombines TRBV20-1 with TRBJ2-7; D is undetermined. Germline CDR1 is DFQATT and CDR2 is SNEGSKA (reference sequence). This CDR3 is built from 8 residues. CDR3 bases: TGCAGTGTAAGCGAGCAGTGCTTC. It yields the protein CSVSEQCF.

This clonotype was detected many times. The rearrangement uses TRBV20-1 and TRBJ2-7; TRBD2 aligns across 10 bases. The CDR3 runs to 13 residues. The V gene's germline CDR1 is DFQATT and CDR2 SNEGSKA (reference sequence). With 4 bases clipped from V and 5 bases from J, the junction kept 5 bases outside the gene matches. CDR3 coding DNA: TGCAGTGCTAACAGCGGGAGGGCCCACGAGCAGTACTTC. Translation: CSANSGRAHEQYF.

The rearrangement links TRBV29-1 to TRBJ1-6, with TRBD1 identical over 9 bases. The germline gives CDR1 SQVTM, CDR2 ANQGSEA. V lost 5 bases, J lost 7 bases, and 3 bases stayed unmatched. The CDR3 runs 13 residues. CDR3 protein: CSVRTGANSPLHF. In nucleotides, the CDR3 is TGCAGCGTTCGGACAGGGGCCAATTCACCCCTCCACTTT.

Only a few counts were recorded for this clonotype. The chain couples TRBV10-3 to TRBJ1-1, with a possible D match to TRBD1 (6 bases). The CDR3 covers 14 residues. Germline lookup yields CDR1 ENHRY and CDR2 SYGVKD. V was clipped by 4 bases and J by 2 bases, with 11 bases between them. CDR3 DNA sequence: TGTGCCATCAGTGTGACAGGCTTCAACACTGAAGCTTTCTTT. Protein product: CAISVTGFNTEAFF.

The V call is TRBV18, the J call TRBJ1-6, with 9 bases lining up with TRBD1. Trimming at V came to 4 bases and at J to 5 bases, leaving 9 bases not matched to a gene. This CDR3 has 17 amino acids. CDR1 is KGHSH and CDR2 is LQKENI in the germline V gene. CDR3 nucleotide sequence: TGTGCCAGCTCACGACAGGGGGGCGGGGGAAATAATTCACCCCTCCACTTT. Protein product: CASSRQGGGGNNSPLHF.

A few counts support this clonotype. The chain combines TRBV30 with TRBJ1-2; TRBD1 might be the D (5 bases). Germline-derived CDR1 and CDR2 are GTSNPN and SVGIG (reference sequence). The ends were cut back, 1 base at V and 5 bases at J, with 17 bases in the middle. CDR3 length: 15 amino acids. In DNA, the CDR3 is TGTGCCTGGAGTGATGGAGGGGCAGCCTTTTATGGCTACACCTTC. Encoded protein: CAWSDGGAAFYGYTF. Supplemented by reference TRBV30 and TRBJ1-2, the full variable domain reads SQTIHQWPATLVQPVGSPLSLECTVEGTSNPNLYWYRQAAGRGLQLLFYSVGIGQISSEVPQNLSASRPQDRQFILSSKKLLLSDSGFYLCAWSDGGAAFYGYTFGSGTRLTVV.

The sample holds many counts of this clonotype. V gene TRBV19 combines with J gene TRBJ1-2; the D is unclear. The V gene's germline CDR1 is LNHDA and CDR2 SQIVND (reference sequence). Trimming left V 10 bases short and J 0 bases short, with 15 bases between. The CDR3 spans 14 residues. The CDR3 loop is CATYPGRANYGYTF. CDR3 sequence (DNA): TGTGCCACCTACCCCGGGCGAGCTAACTATGGCTACACCTTC. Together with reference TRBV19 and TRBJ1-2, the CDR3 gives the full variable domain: DGGITQSPKYLFRKEGQNVTLSCEQNLNHDAMYWYRQDPGQGLRLIYYSQIVNDFQKGDIAEGYSVSREKKESFPLTVTSAQKNPTAFYLCATYPGRANYGYTFGSGTRLTVV.

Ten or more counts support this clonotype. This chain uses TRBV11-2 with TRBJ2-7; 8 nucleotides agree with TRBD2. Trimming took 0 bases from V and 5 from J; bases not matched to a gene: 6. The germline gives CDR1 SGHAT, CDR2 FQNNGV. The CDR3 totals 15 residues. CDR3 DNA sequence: TGTGCCAGCAGCTTAGAGTCGGGAGGGCCCCACGAGCAGTACTTC. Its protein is CASSLESGGPHEQYF.

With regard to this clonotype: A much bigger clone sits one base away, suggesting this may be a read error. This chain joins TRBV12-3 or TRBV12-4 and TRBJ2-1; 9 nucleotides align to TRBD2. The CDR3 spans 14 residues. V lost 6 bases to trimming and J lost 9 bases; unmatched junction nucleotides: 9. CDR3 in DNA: TGTGCCAGCAGCTTTGGCGGGAGGGCCGGTGAGCAGTTCTTC. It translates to CASSFGGRAGEQFF.

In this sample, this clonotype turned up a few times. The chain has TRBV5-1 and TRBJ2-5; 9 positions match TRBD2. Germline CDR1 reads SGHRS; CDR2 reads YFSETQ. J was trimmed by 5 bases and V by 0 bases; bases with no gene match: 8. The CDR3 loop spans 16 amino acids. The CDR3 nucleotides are TGCGCCAGCAGCTTGGGTAGCGGGAGAGGTCAGGAGACCCAGTACTTC. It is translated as CASSLGSGRGQETQYF.

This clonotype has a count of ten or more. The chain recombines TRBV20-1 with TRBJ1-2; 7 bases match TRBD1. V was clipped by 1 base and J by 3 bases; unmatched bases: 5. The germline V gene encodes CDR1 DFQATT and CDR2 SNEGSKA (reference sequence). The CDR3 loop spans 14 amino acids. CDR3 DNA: TGCAGTGCTAGAGTTGGGACAGCTGACTATGGCTACACCTTC. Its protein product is CSARVGTADYGYTF.

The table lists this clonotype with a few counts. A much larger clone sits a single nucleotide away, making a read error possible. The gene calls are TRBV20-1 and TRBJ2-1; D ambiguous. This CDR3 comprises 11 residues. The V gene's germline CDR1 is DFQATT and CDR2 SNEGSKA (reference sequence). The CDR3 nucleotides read TGCAGTGCTACTAGGCGGAATGAGCAGTCCTTC. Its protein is CSATRRNEQSF.

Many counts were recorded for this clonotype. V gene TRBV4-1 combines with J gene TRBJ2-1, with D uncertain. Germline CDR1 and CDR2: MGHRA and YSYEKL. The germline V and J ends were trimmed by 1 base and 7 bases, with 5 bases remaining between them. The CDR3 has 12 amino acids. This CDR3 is CASSQGWNEQFF. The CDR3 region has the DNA TGCGCCAGCAGCCAAGGTTGGAATGAGCAGTTCTTC.

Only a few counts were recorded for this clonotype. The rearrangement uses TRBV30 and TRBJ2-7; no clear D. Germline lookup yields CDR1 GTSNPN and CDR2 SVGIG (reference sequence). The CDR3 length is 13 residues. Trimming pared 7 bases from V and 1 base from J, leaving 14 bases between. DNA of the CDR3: TGTGCCTCCGAACTGGGCCGATCCTACGAGCAGTACTTC. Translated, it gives CASELGRSYEQYF. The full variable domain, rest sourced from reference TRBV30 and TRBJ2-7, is SQTIHQWPATLVQPVGSPLSLECTVEGTSNPNLYWYRQAAGRGLQLLFYSVGIGQISSEVPQNLSASRPQDRQFILSSKKLLLSDSGFYLCASELGRSYEQYFGPGTRLTVT.